Shown below are 9 T cell receptor beta chains from a single sample sequenced in a study of OX40 agonist ivuxolimab in advanced cancers. Library generation was performed with the immunoSEQ multiplex PCR assay. This is the immuneACCESS table as TCRdb keeps it, with only in-frame sequences that have V and J called. A part of the clones is gone; compared with another copy, unresolved V genes explain less than half, and the rest is unexplained. For this sample there are about 29,000 clones; 85% to 95% appear just once. 9.4% of the sample is taken by the ten largest. Material: CD4+ or CD8+ T cells sorted from blood, obtained in a trial of the OX40 agonist ivuxolimab. Every receptor here comes from an adult with an advanced solid tumor such as melanoma, head and neck, liver or kidney cancer.

The genes are TRBV9 and TRBJ2-1; tentatively, D is TRBD1 (5 bases). Germline V gene sequence: CDR1 SGDLS, CDR2 YYNGEE. This CDR3 contains 14 residues. Trimming took 3 bases from V and 7 from J, leaving 14 bases between them. The CDR3 protein is CASSAGHGMNEQFF. CDR3 DNA: TGTGCCAGCAGCGCCGGACATGGGATGAATGAGCAGTTCTTC. The complete variable domain, with remaining parts taken from reference TRBV9 and TRBJ2-1, reads DSGVTQTPKHLITATGQRVTLRCSPRSGDLSVYWYQQSLDQGLQFLIQYYNGEERAKGNILERFSAQQFPDLHSELNLSSLELGDSALYFCASSAGHGMNEQFFGPGTRLTVL.

As concerns this clone: Sequence at one end of the junction differs from germline and may be a read error. This chain uses TRBV2 with TRBJ2-1, with 13 bases matching TRBD2. Per germline, CDR1 SNHLY and CDR2 FYNNEI. This CDR3 contains 15 residues. Written as DNA, the CDR3 is TGTGCCAGCAGCGAAGGACTAGCGGGAGCCAATGAGCAGTTCTTC. This codes for CASSEGLAGANEQFF. The variable domain in full, with the rest retrieved from reference TRBV2 and TRBJ2-1, is EPEVTQTPSHQVTQMGQEVILRCVPISNHLYFYWYRQILGQKVEFLVSFYNNEISEKSEIFDDQFSVERPDGSNFTLKIRSTKLEDSAMYFCASSEGLAGANEQFFGPGTRLTVL.

The V and J genes are TRBV5-1 and TRBJ2-1; no clear D. The CDR3 totals 15 residues. The V gene's germline CDR1 is SGHRS and CDR2 YFSETQ. V was shortened by 5 bases and J by 0 bases, with 12 bases between the two germline ends. The CDR3: CASSSQEFSYNEQFF. The CDR3 coding sequence is TGCGCCAGCAGTAGCCAGGAATTCTCCTACAATGAGCAGTTCTTC.

The rearrangement joins TRBV6-4 to TRBJ2-3; 8 nucleotides line up with TRBD2. The CDR3 is made up of 14 amino acids. V lost 3 bases, J lost 2 bases, and 1 base stayed unmatched. Germline CDR1 and CDR2: MRHNA and SNTAGT. Written as DNA, the CDR3 is TGTGCCAGCAGTGAGCGGGGGGACACAGATACGCAGTATTTT. It encodes CASSERGDTDTQYF.

The chain carries TRBV19 and TRBJ1-1, with D perhaps TRBD1 (5 bases). Trimming took 6 bases from V and 0 from J, leaving 20 bases between them. Germline loops: CDR1 LNHDA, CDR2 SQIVND (reference sequence). The CDR3 is 17 residues long. The CDR3 protein is CASSRGGRDYMNTEAFF. The CDR3 DNA follows: TGTGCCAGTAGCCGAGGAGGCAGGGATTACATGAACACTGAAGCTTTCTTT.

The chain has TRBV14 and TRBJ2-3, with D hard to call. Germline CDR1 SGHDN, CDR2 FVKESK. Deletions cut 3 bases from V and 3 bases from J, with 10 bases between. The CDR3 has 14 residues. The CDR3 DNA sequence: TGTGCCAGCAGCCAGAGAGTTAGGACAGATACGCAGTATTTT. Translating it yields CASSQRVRTDTQYF.

The rearrangement uses TRBV5-1 and TRBJ2-7; the match to TRBD1 covers 7 bases. CDR1 and CDR2 (germline): SGHRS, YFSETQ. The V segment lost 4 bases and the J segment 1 base; nucleotides outside the gene matches: 5. The CDR3 sequence is 14 residues long. The chain's CDR3 is CASSGTALSYEQYF. The CDR3, as DNA: TGCGCCAGCAGCGGGACAGCGCTTTCCTACGAGCAGTACTTC.

The V call is TRBV7-6, the J call TRBJ2-5; 9 bases match TRBD2. Germline loops: CDR1 SGHVS, CDR2 FNYEAQ. The V and J ends lost 4 bases and 1 base, in that order; junction bases with no gene match: 4. The CDR3 consists of 15 residues. The CDR3 reads CASSSRGGFQETQYF. Here the CDR3 DNA reads TGTGCCAGCAGCTCGCGGGGGGGTTTCCAAGAGACCCAGTACTTC.

The rearrangement links TRBV19 to TRBJ2-7; TRBD2 matches 10 bases. CDR3 length equals 15 residues. J lost 3 bases, V lost 4 bases, and 6 bases had no gene match. Germline V gene lookup returns CDR1 LNHDA and CDR2 SQIVND (reference sequence). Here the CDR3 reads CASSTLAGVFYEQYF. In nucleotides, the CDR3 is TGTGCCAGTAGTACTCTAGCGGGAGTTTTCTACGAGCAGTACTTC.